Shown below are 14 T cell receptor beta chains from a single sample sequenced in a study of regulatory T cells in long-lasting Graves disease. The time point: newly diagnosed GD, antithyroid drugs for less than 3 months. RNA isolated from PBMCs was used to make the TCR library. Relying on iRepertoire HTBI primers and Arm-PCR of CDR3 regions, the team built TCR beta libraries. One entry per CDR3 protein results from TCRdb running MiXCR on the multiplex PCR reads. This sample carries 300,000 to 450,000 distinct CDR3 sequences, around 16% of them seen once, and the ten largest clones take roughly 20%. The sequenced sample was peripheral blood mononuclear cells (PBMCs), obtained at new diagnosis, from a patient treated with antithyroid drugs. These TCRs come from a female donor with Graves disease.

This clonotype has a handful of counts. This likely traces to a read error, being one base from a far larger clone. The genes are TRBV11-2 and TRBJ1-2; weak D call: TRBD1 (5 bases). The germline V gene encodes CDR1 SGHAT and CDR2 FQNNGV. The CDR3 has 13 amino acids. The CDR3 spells CAGSAQGYDGYTF. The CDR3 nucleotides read TGTGCCGGCAGCGCTCAGGGTTACGATGGCTACACCTTC.

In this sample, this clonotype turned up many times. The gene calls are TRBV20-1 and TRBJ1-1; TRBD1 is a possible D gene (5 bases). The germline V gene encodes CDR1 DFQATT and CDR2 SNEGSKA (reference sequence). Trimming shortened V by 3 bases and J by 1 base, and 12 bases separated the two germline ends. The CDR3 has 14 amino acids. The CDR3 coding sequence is TGCAGTGCTAGTCAAGACAGTTGGAACACTGAAGCTTTCTTT. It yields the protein CSASQDSWNTEAFF.

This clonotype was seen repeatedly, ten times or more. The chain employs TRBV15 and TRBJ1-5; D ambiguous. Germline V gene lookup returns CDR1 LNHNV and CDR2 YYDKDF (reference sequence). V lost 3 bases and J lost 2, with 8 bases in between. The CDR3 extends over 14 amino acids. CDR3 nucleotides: TGTGCCACCAGCAGCCCCCTTGGCAATCAGCCCCAGCATTTT. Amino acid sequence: CATSSPLGNQPQHF.

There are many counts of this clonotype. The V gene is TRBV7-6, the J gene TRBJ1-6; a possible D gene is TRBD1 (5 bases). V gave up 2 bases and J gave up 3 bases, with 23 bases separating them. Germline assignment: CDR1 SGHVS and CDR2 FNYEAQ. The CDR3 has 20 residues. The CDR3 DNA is TGTGCCAGCAGCTTAACTAATAACGATCAAGGGACCGACTATAATTCACCCCTCCACTTT. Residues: CASSLTNNDQGTDYNSPLHF.

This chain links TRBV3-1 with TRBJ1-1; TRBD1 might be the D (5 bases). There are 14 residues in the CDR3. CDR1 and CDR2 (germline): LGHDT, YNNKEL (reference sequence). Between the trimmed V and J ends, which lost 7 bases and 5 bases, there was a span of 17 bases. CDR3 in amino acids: CASIQRASGTEAFF. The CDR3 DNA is TGTGCCAGCATCCAGAGGGCCTCAGGGACTGAAGCTTTCTTT.

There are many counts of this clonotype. CDR3 sequence: CASSQGRGSNQPQHF. Here the CDR3 DNA reads TGTGCCAGCAGTCAAGGACGGGGTAGCAATCAGCCCCAGCATTTT. The chain carries TRBV2 and TRBJ1-5; no clear D gene. Germline-derived CDR1 and CDR2 are SNHLY and FYNNEI. The ends were cut back, 5 bases at V and 0 bases at J, with 11 bases in the middle. This CDR3 has 15 amino acids.

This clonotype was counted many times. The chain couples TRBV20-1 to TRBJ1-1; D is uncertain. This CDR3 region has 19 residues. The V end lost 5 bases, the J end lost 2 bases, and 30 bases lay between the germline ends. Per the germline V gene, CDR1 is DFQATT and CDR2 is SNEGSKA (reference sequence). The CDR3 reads CSAGSADVRTSYQNTEAFF. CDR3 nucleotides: TGCAGTGCTGGCTCCGCAGATGTAAGGACTTCATACCAAAACACTGAAGCTTTCTTT.

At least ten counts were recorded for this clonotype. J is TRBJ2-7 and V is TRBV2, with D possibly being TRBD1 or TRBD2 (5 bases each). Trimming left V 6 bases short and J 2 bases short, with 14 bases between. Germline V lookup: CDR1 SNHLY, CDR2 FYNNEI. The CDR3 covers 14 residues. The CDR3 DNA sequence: TGTGCCAGCAGATTGTCAGGGACCGCCTACGAGCAGTACTTC. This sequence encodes CASRLSGTAYEQYF.

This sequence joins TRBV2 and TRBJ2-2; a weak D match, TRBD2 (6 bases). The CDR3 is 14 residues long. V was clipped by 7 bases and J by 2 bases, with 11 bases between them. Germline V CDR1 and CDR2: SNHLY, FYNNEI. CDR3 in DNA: TGTGCCAGCAAGTCGGGACTTAACACCGGGGAGCTGTTTTTT. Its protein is CASKSGLNTGELFF.

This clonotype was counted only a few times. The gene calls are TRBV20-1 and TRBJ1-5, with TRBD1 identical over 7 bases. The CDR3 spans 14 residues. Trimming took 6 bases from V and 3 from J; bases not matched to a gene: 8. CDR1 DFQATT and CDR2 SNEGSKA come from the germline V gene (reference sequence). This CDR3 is CSASLGQFNQPQHF. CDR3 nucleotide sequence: TGCAGTGCCTCTTTGGGACAGTTCAATCAGCCCCAGCATTTT.

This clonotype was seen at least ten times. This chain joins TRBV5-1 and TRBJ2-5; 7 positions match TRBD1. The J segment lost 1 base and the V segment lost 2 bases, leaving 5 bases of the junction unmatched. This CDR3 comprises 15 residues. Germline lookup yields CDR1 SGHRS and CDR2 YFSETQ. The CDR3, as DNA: TGCGCCAGCAGCTTACTGACAGGGCCCCAAGAGACCCAGTACTTC. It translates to CASSLLTGPQETQYF.

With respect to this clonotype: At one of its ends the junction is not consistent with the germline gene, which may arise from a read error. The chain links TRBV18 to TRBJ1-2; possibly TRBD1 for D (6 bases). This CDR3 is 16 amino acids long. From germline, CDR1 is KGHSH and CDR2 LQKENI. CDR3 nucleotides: TGTGCCAGCTCACCACCGTCCGTCCCCAGGGGCGGGCCCGAAGACTTC. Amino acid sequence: CASSPPSVPRGGPEDF. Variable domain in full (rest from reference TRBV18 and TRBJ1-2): NAGVMQNPRHLVRRRGQEARLRCSPMKGHSHVYWYRQLPEEGLKFMVYLQKENIIDESGMPKERFSAEFPKEGPSILRIQQVVRGDSAAYFCASSPPSVPRGGPEDFGSGTRLTVV.

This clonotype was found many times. DNA for the CDR3: TGCAGTGCTAGGTATGAAGTGAACACTGAAGCTTTCTTT. Translated, it gives CSARYEVNTEAFF. The genes are TRBV20-1 and TRBJ1-1, with D hard to call. Trimming removed 3 bases from V and 0 bases from J, with 8 bases in between. Per the germline V gene, CDR1 is DFQATT and CDR2 is SNEGSKA (reference sequence). The CDR3 is 13 residues long.

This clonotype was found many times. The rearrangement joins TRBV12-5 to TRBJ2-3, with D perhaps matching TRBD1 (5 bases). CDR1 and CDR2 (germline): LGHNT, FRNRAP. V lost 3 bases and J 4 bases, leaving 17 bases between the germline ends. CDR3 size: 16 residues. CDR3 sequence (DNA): TGTGCTAGTGGTTTTCGGGCAGGGAACGTCGCAGATACGCAGTATTTT. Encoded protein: CASGFRAGNVADTQYF.